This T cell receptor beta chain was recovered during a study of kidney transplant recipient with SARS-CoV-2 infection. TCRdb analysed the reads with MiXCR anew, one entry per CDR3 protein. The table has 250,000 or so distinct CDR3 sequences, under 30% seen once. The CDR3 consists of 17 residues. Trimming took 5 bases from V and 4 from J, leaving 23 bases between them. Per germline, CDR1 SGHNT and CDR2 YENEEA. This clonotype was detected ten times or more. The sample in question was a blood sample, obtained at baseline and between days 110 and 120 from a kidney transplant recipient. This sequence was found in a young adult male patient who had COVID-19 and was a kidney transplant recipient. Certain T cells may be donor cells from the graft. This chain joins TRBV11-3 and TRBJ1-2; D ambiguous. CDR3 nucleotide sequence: TGTGCCAGCAGCCGCAAACCCGATCTCGGAAAGACCTATGGCTACACCTTC. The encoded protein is CASSRKPDLGKTYGYTF.